The 18 T cell receptor beta chains reported below all come from one sample, sequenced in a study of shared clonotypes between healthy human individuals. Naive CD8 isolation took CD45RO-negative cells positively selected for CCR7 and excluded terminally differentiated effector memory CD45RA+ cells. Clones were sequenced by immunoSEQ multiplex PCR, and TCRdb holds only the in-frame ones, with some missing. The repertoire holds around 2,000,000 clones, with under 95% as singletons. Material: naive CD8+ T cells from PBMCs. These receptors were obtained from a man aged 18 to 30 in good health. Some clones in this sample may be carry-over from other donors' samples.

The chain couples TRBV27 to TRBJ2-7; 7 nucleotides agree with TRBD1. Germline assignment: CDR1 MNHEY and CDR2 SMNVEV (reference sequence). The CDR3 consists of 11 residues. The junction had 4 bases not matched to a gene; V was cut back by 7 bases and J by 7 bases. The CDR3 reads CASIQGREQYF. The CDR3 bases are TGTGCCAGCATACAGGGGCGGGAGCAGTACTTC.

The chain uses TRBV28 and TRBJ2-5; 7 nucleotides line up with TRBD2. The end of the DNA aligns better with TRBJ2-7, so the J call may be wrong. Germline V lookup: CDR1 MDHEN, CDR2 SYDVKM. The CDR3 contains 13 residues. CDR3 nucleotide sequence: TGTGCCAGCAGGGGAGGGGTCTCTAACGAGCAGTACTTC. Translated: CASRGGVSNEQYF.

The chain has TRBV4-2 and TRBJ2-1; 14 bases fit TRBD2. Germline trimming cut 4 bases from V and 10 bases from J; bases unmatched to any gene: 6. The CDR3 extends over 15 amino acids. Looked up from germline, CDR1 is LGHNA and CDR2 is YNFKEQ. CDR3 in amino acids: CASSPGLAGAGEQFF. DNA for the CDR3: TGTGCCAGCAGCCCGGGACTAGCGGGAGCTGGGGAGCAGTTCTTC.

The gene calls are TRBV6-6 and TRBJ1-5; D remains unclear. The CDR3 is made up of 14 amino acids. V was clipped by 2 bases and J by 3 bases, with 8 bases between them. CDR1 and CDR2 from the germline V gene are MNHNY and SVGAGI (reference sequence). The CDR3 DNA reads as TGTGCCAGCAGTTACCAGCACATCAATCAGCCCCAGCATTTT. Translating gives CASSYQHINQPQHF.

This chain connects TRBV5-1 to TRBJ1-4; 7 bases agree with TRBD1. V dropped 0 bases and J dropped 4; count of bases not matched to a gene: 3. The germline CDR1 and CDR2 sequences are SGHRS and YFSETQ. The CDR3 is 15 amino acids. DNA of the CDR3: TGCGCCAGCAGCTTGGGGACAGGTTTTAATGAAAAACTGTTTTTT. Its translation is CASSLGTGFNEKLFF.

This clone was recorded once. One junction end disagrees with the germline gene, perhaps due to a read error. The chain uses TRBV2 and TRBJ2-2; tentatively, D is TRBD1 (5 bases). The CDR3 has 15 amino acids. The germline gives CDR1 SNHLY, CDR2 FYNNEI. CDR3 bases: TGTGCCAGCAGCGAAGGGGTCGCGAACACCGGGGAGCTGTTTTTT. The encoded protein is CASSEGVANTGELFF.

The chain employs TRBV5-1 and TRBJ2-3, with 9 bases identical to TRBD1. The CDR3 extends over 15 amino acids. CDR1 and CDR2 (germline): SGHRS, YFSETQ. The V and J ends lost 6 bases and 5 bases, in that order; junction bases with no gene match: 10. The CDR3 protein is CASKPGTGLGDTQYF. The CDR3 DNA sequence: TGCGCCAGCAAGCCCGGGACAGGGTTGGGAGATACGCAGTATTTT.

The V gene is TRBV27, the J gene TRBJ2-3; D is undetermined. Germline V CDR1 and CDR2: MNHEY, SMNVEV (reference sequence). V was clipped by 6 bases and J by 4 bases, with 11 bases between them. CDR3 length: 13 residues. The CDR3 nucleotides are TGTGCCAGCAGACCCAACAGCGCAGATACGCAGTATTTT. This encodes CASRPNSADTQYF.

This rearrangement joins TRBV9 to TRBJ1-1; perhaps TRBD1 as D (5 bases). Germline V gene sequence: CDR1 SGDLS, CDR2 YYNGEE. This CDR3 contains 15 residues. V shed 0 bases and J shed 4 bases, with 13 bases lying between them. CDR3 residues: CASSVGAMGGTEAFF. CDR3 bases: TGTGCCAGCAGCGTAGGGGCCATGGGGGGCACTGAAGCTTTCTTT.

There are a few counts of this clone. The chain links TRBV19 to TRBJ2-1; the D is unclear. CDR1 is LNHDA and CDR2 is SQIVND in the germline V gene (reference sequence). V lost 4 bases, J lost 4 bases, and 8 bases lay in between. The CDR3 covers 13 residues. CDR3 in DNA: TGTGCCAGTAGTACCTACCCTTACAATGAGCAGTTCTTC. Protein sequence: CASSTYPYNEQFF.

This chain uses TRBV2 with TRBJ2-2, with 8 nucleotides matching TRBD1. V was clipped by 6 bases and J by 5 bases; unmatched bases: 11. This CDR3 has 16 residues. Germline CDR1 and CDR2: SNHLY and FYNNEI. This CDR3 reads CASSGLGQGGTGELFF. The CDR3, as DNA: TGTGCCAGCAGCGGTCTCGGACAGGGCGGGACCGGGGAGCTGTTTTTT. The full variable domain, rest sourced from reference TRBV2 and TRBJ2-2, is EPEVTQTPSHQVTQMGQEVILRCVPISNHLYFYWYRQILGQKVEFLVSFYNNEISEKSEIFDDQFSVERPDGSNFTLKIRSTKLEDSAMYFCASSGLGQGGTGELFFGEGSRLTVL.

The CDR3 bases are TGTGCCAGCAGTTATTCCGGCAGGGGCCCCTACGAGCAGTACTTC. Protein sequence: CASSYSGRGPYEQYF. The chain has TRBV27 and TRBJ2-7; D is possibly TRBD1 (6 bases). The germline V gene encodes CDR1 MNHEY and CDR2 SMNVEV (reference sequence). The ends were cut back, 4 bases at V and 2 bases at J, with 15 bases in the middle. CDR3 size: 15 residues.

The genes are TRBV15 and TRBJ1-2; TRBD1 might be the D (5 bases). The CDR3 spans 15 residues. Germline V gives CDR1 LNHNV, CDR2 YYDKDF (reference sequence). The V end lost 1 base, the J end lost 4 bases, and 13 bases lay between the germline ends. The CDR3 loop is CATSRVTDTIYGYTF. CDR3 sequence (DNA): TGTGCCACCAGCAGAGTGACAGATACCATCTATGGCTACACCTTC.

The gene calls are TRBV6-1 and TRBJ2-7, with TRBD1 matching 10 bases. CDR1 is MNHNS and CDR2 is SASEGT in the germline V gene. V lost 6 bases to trimming and J lost 6 bases; unmatched junction nucleotides: 5. The CDR3 has 13 amino acids. The chain's CDR3 is CASRDRDRGEQYF. The CDR3 bases are TGTGCCAGCAGGGACCGGGACAGGGGCGAGCAGTACTTC.

The V gene is TRBV11-1, the J gene TRBJ2-2, with unresolved D. The CDR3 has 15 residues. V was clipped by 5 bases and J by 0 bases, with 10 bases between them. Germline lookup yields CDR1 SGHAT and CDR2 FQDESV (reference sequence). CDR3 sequence: CASSPTAANTGELFF. The CDR3 bases are TGTGCCAGCAGCCCGACCGCGGCGAACACCGGGGAGCTGTTTTTT.

This sequence joins TRBV19 and TRBJ2-1, with TRBD2 matching 9 bases. Trimming cost V 8 bases and J 8 bases; bases outside gene matches: 10. This CDR3 contains 14 residues. Germline CDR1 reads LNHDA; CDR2 reads SQIVND (reference sequence). Here the CDR3 reads CASRSRGRADEQFF. Here the CDR3 DNA reads TGTGCCAGTCGTTCTCGCGGGAGGGCCGATGAGCAGTTCTTC.

The rearrangement links TRBV13 to TRBJ2-7; 7 bases are a match to TRBD2. The germline CDR1 and CDR2 sequences are PRHDT and FYEKMQ (reference sequence). J gave up 0 bases and V 4 bases, and 9 bases lay outside the gene matches. The CDR3 covers 16 residues. The CDR3: CASSSGYGTTSYEQYF. CDR3 nucleotide sequence: TGTGCCAGCAGCTCCGGTTACGGGACTACCTCCTACGAGCAGTACTTC.

V is TRBV2 and J is TRBJ1-5; D is ambiguous. Per the germline V gene, CDR1 is SNHLY and CDR2 is FYNNEI. There are 16 residues in the CDR3. V was trimmed by 5 bases and J by 0 bases, leaving 14 bases between them. CDR3 in amino acids: CASSPGSVYSNQPQHF. In DNA, the CDR3 is TGTGCCAGCAGTCCCGGTTCGGTTTATAGCAATCAGCCCCAGCATTTT. Together with reference TRBV2 and TRBJ1-5, the CDR3 gives the full variable domain: EPEVTQTPSHQVTQMGQEVILRCVPISNHLYFYWYRQILGQKVEFLVSFYNNEISEKSEIFDDQFSVERPDGSNFTLKIRSTKLEDSAMYFCASSPGSVYSNQPQHFGDGTRLSIL.